A selection of T cell receptor beta chains follows, all from one sample in a study of shared clonotypes between healthy human individuals. Assay: immunoSEQ multiplex PCR; the TCRdb copy retains only in-frame clones and omits some. The table includes about 600,000 clones, around 97% detected once. Sequencing used naive CD4+ T cells sorted from blood. The receptors were gathered from a woman in her thirties in good health. The CDR3 runs from the conserved cysteine through the conserved F or W. D genes are given only for firm matches. The size field is filled for only some rows; it gives once, few, many or a size class.

TRBJ2-7	NA	NA	TRBV7-2	CASRSRSSYEQYF	TGTGCCAGCAGAAGTAGAAGCTCCTACGAGCAGTACTTC
TRBJ2-3	NA	NA	TRBV11-1	CASSFHNTDTQYF	TGTGCCAGCAGCTTTCACAACACAGATACGCAGTATTTT
TRBJ2-6	NA	NA	TRBV6-1	CASSEMGRGGSVGANVLTF	TGTGCCAGCAGTGAAATGGGAAGGGGGGGCTCGGTTGGAGCCAACGTCCTGACTTTC
TRBJ2-1	NA	TRBD2	TRBV27	CASSLSGLAGAAWSNEQFF	TGTGCCAGCAGTTTATCGGGACTAGCGGGAGCTGCGTGGTCAAATGAGCAGTTCTTC
TRBJ2-3	NA	NA	TRBV5-1	CASSLPETTDTQYF	TGCGCCAGCAGCTTGCCGGAAACCACAGATACGCAGTATTTT
TRBJ1-4	once	NA	TRBV6-5	CASSYSRTNEKLFF	TGTGCCAGCAGTTATAGCAGAACTAATGAAAAACTGTTTTTT
TRBJ1-3	NA	NA	TRBV15	CATSRDVGPGNTIYF	TGTGCCACCAGCAGAGATGTAGGGCCTGGAAACACCATATATTTT
TRBJ2-7	NA	TRBD1	TRBV10-3	CATTGDIVTYEQYF	TGTGCCACCACAGGGGATATTGTGACGTACGAGCAGTACTTC
TRBJ2-7	NA	TRBD2	TRBV5-1	CASSLALAGGEEQYF	TGCGCCAGCAGCTTGGCTCTAGCGGGAGGGGAAGAGCAGTACTTC
TRBJ2-2	NA	NA	TRBV28	CASSLAGTNTGELFF	TGTGCCAGCAGTTTGGCCGGGACTAACACCGGGGAGCTGTTTTTT
TRBJ2-2	NA	NA	TRBV7-2	CASSLGAPGELFF	TGTGCCAGCAGCTTAGGGGCGCCCGGGGAGCTGTTTTTT
TRBJ2-4	NA	NA	TRBV29-1	CSTVGEGVRDIQYF	TGCAGCACTGTCGGGGAGGGGGTTCGGGACATTCAGTACTTC
TRBJ2-1	NA	NA	TRBV18	CASSQGGGSYNEQFF	TGTGCCAGCTCACAAGGGGGGGGTTCCTACAATGAGCAGTTCTTC
TRBJ1-1	NA	TRBD1	TRBV28	CVSSSGGVGNTEAFF	TGTGTCAGCAGTTCAGGGGGCGTGGGAAACACTGAAGCTTTCTTT
TRBJ1-1	NA	NA	TRBV23-1	CASSQSYDHTEAFF	TGCGCCAGCAGTCAATCTTACGACCACACTGAAGCTTTCTTT
TRBJ2-4	NA	NA	TRBV11-1	CASSGRGPGAKNIQYF	TGTGCCAGCAGCGGTCGGGGCCCAGGGGCCAAAAACATTCAGTACTTC
TRBJ2-7	NA	TRBD2	TRBV11-2	CASSSRASGASYEQYF	TGTGCCAGCAGCTCGCGGGCTAGCGGGGCCTCCTACGAGCAGTACTTC
TRBJ2-3	NA	TRBD2	TRBV2	CASSESSGMSTDTQYF	TGTGCCAGCAGTGAATCCAGCGGGATGAGTACAGATACGCAGTATTTT
TRBJ2-3	NA	NA	TRBV4-2	CASSQSGADHTDTQYF	TGTGCCAGCAGCCAATCCGGGGCGGACCACACAGATACGCAGTATTTT
TRBJ2-1	NA	NA	TRBV4-1	CASSQPPKSNEQFF	TGCGCCAGCAGCCAACCACCTAAATCTAATGAGCAGTTCTTC
TRBJ2-1	NA	NA	TRBV5-4	CASSPGSSNEQFF	TGTGCCAGCAGCCCCGGATCCAGTAATGAGCAGTTCTTC
TRBJ2-1	NA	NA	TRBV2	CASRDQGSEASEQFF	TGTGCCAGCAGAGATCAGGGGTCGGAAGCCTCTGAGCAGTTCTTC
TRBJ2-3	few	TRBD2	TRBV7-2	CASNRLAGGRTSTDTQYF	TGTGCCAGCAACCGACTAGCGGGAGGCCGAACTAGCACAGATACGCAGTATTTT
TRBJ2-7	NA	TRBD1	TRBV28	CASSRTGGSYEQYF	TGTGCCAGCAGTCGGACAGGCGGCTCCTACGAGCAGTACTTC
TRBJ2-3	NA	NA	TRBV28	CASSSGSQGRDTQYF	TGTGCCAGCAGTTCGGGGTCACAGGGTAGAGATACGCAGTATTTT